The present TCR beta chain was sequenced within a study of CD8+ T cells in alopecia areata. The CDR3 is 14 residues long. With 6 bases clipped from V and 6 bases from J, the junction kept 10 bases outside the gene matches. Germline V gives CDR1 MGHDK, CDR2 SYGVNS. Noted treatment: oral pan-JAK inhibitor, 5-10 mg twice daily. Investigators isolated RNA and reverse transcribed it into cDNA to act as the sequencing template. The method was immunoSEQ multiplex PCR; TCRdb's version includes in-frame clones alone and lacks a portion of them. The sample yields hundreds of thousands of clones, 60% seen once. This specimen was CD4+ T cells sorted from blood, taken at week 52, from a patient treated with tofacitinib. The chain joins TRBV25-1 to TRBJ1-2; 7 bases match TRBD1. This TCR derives from a human donor with alopecia areata. In DNA, the CDR3 is TGTGCCAGCAGCTCCACGACAGGGTTAGATGGCTACACCTTC. Residues: CASSSTTGLDGYTF.